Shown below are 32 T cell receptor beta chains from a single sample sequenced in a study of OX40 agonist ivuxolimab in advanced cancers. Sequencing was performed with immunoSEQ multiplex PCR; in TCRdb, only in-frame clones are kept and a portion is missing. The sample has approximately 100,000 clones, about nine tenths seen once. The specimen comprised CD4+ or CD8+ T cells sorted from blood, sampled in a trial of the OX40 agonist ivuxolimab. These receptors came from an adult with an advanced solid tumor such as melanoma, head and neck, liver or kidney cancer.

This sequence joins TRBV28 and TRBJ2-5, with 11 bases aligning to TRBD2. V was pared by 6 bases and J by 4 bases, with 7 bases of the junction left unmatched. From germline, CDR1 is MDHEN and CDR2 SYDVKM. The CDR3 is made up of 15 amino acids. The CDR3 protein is CASRSPGLAGETQYF. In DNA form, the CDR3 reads TGTGCCAGCAGATCCCCCGGACTAGCGGGAGAGACCCAGTACTTC. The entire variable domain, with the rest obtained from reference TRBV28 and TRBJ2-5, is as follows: DVKVTQSSRYLVKRTGEKVFLECVQDMDHENMFWYRQDPGLGLRLIYFSYDVKMKEKGDIPEGYSVSREKKERFSLILESASTNQTSMYLCASRSPGLAGETQYFGPGTRLLVL.

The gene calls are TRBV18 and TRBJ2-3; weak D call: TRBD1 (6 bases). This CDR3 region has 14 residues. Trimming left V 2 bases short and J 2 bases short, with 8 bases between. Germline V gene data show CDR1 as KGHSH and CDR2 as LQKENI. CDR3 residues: CASSPGQNTDTQYF. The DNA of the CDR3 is TGTGCCAGCTCACCAGGACAGAACACAGATACGCAGTATTTT. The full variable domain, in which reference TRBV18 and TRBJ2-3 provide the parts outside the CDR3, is NAGVMQNPRHLVRRRGQEARLRCSPMKGHSHVYWYRQLPEEGLKFMVYLQKENIIDESGMPKERFSAEFPKEGPSILRIQQVVRGDSAAYFCASSPGQNTDTQYFGPGTRLTVL.

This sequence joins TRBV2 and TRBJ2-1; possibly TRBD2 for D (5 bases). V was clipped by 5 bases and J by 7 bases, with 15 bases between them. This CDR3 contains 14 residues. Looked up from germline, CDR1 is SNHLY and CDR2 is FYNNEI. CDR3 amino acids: CASSLSGRGNEQFF. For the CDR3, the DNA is TGTGCCAGCAGTCTCTCGGGCCGAGGGAATGAGCAGTTCTTC.

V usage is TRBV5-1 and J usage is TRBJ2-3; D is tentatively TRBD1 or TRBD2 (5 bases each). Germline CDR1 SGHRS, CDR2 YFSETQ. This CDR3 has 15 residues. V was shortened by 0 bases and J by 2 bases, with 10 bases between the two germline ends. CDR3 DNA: TGCGCCAGCAGCTTGGACCGGGACGCCACAGATACGCAGTATTTT. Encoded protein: CASSLDRDATDTQYF.

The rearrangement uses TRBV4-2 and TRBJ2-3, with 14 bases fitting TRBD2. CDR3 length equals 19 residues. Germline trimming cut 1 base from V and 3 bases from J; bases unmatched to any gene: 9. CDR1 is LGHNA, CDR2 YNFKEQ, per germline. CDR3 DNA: TGTGCCAGCAGCCAAGTAGGGACTAGCGGGAGATCAGGGACAGATACGCAGTATTTT. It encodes CASSQVGTSGRSGTDTQYF.

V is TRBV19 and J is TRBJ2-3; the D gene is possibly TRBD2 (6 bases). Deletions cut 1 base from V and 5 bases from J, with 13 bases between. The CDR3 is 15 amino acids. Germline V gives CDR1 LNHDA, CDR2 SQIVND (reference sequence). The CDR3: CASSIAGSQIDTQYF. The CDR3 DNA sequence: TGTGCCAGTAGTATAGCCGGGAGTCAGATAGATACGCAGTATTTT.

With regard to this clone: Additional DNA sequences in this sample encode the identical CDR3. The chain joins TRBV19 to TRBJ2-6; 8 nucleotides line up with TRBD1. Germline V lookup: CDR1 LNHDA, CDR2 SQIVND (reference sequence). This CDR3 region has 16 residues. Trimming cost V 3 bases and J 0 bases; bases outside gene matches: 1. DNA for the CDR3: TGTGCCAGTAGTATCGGGACAGGCTCTGGGGCCAACGTCCTGACTTTC. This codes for CASSIGTGSGANVLTF.

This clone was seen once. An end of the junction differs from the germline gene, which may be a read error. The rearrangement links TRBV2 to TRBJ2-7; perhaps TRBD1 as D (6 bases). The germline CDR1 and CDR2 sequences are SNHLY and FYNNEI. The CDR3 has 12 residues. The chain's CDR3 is CAGSIQGYEQYF. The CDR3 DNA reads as TGTGCCGGCAGTATACAGGGATACGAGCAGTACTTC.

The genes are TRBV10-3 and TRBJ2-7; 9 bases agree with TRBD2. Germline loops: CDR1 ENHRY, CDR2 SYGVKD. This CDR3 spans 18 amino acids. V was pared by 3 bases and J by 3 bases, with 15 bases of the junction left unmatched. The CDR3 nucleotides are TGTGCCATCAGTGATTTGCTAGCGGGACGAACGAGACACTACGAGCAGTACTTC. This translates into CAISDLLAGRTRHYEQYF.

The CDR3 reads CASSLAGSGNNQPQHF. The CDR3 DNA sequence: TGTGCCAGCAGTTTGGCTGGATCGGGCAACAATCAGCCCCAGCATTTT. V usage is TRBV28 and J usage is TRBJ1-5; D remains unclear. Deletions cut 3 bases from V and 3 bases from J, with 15 bases between. The germline gives CDR1 MDHEN, CDR2 SYDVKM. CDR3 size: 16 residues.

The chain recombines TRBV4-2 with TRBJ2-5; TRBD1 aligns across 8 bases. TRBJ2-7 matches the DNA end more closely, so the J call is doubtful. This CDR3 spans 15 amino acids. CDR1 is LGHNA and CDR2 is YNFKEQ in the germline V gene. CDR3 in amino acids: CASSQVGQGNYEQYF. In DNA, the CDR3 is TGTGCCAGCAGCCAAGTAGGACAGGGCAACTACGAGCAGTACTTC.

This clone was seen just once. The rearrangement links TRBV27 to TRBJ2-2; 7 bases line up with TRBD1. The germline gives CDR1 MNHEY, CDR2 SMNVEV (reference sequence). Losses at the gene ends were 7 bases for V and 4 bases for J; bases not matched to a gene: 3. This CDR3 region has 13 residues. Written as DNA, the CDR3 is TGTGCCAGCAAGGGGGCCGGCACCGGGGAGCTGTTTTTT. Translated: CASKGAGTGELFF.

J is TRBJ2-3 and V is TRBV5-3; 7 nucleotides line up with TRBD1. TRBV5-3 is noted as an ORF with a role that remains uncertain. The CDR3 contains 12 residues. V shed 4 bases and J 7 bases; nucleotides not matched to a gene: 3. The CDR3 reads CARSHRGNTQYF. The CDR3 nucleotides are TGTGCCAGAAGCCACAGGGGAAATACGCAGTATTTT.

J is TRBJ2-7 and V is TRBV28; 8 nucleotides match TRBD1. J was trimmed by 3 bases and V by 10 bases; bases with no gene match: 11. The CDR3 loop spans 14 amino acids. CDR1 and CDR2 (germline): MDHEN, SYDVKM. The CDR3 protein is CATTLRDRSYEQYF. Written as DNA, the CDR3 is TGTGCCACGACGCTCCGGGACAGGAGCTACGAGCAGTACTTC. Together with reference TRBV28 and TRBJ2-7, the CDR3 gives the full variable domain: DVKVTQSSRYLVKRTGEKVFLECVQDMDHENMFWYRQDPGLGLRLIYFSYDVKMKEKGDIPEGYSVSREKKERFSLILESASTNQTSMYLCATTLRDRSYEQYFGPGTRLTVT.

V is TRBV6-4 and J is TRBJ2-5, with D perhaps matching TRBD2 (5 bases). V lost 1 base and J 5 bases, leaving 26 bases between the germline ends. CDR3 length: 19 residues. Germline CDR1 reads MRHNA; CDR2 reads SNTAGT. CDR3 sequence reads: CASSDYGLEQGRCGETQYF. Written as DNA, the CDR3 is TGTGCCAGCAGTGACTATGGGCTGGAACAAGGTCGATGCGGGGAGACCCAGTACTTC.

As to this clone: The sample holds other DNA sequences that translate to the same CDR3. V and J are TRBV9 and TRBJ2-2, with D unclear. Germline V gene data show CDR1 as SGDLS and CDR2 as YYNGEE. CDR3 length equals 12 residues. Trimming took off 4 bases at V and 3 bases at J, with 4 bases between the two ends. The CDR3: CASSPHTGELFF. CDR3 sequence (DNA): TGTGCCAGCAGCCCCCACACCGGGGAGCTGTTTTTT.

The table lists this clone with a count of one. As DNA, the CDR3 is TGTGCCAGCAGCTTAGGGGGCAGGGCCATGGGCGAGCAGTACTTC. The encoded protein is CASSLGGRAMGEQYF. This chain connects TRBV7-2 to TRBJ2-7, with a weak D call TRBD1 (5 bases). V was clipped by 1 base and J by 6 bases, with 16 bases between them. The CDR3 is 15 amino acids. In germline, CDR1 is SGHTA, CDR2 FQGNSA.

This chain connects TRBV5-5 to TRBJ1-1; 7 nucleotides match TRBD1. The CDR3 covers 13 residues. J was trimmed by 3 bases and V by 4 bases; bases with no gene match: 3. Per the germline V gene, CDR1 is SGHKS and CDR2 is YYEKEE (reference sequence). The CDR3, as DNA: TGTGCCAGCAGCGTCGACAGGGACACTGAAGCTTTCTTT. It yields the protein CASSVDRDTEAFF. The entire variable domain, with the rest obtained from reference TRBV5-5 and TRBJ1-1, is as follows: DAGVTQSPTHLIKTRGQQVTLRCSPISGHKSVSWYQQVLGQGPQFIFQYYEKEERGRGNFPDRFSARQFPNYSSELNVNALLLGDSALYLCASSVDRDTEAFFGQGTRLTVV.

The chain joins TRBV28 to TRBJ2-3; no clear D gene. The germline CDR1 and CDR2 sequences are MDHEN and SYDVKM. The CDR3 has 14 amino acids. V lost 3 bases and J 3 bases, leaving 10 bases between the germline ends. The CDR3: CASSLGPRTDTQYF. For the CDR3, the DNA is TGTGCCAGCAGTTTGGGCCCTCGGACAGATACGCAGTATTTT. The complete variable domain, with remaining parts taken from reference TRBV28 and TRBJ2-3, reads DVKVTQSSRYLVKRTGEKVFLECVQDMDHENMFWYRQDPGLGLRLIYFSYDVKMKEKGDIPEGYSVSREKKERFSLILESASTNQTSMYLCASSLGPRTDTQYFGPGTRLTVL.

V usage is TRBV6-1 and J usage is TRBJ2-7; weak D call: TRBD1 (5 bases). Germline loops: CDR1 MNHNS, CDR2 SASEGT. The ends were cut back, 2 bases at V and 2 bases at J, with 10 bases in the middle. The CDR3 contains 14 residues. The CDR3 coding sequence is TGTGCCAGCAGTGAACCCGGCAGGGCCTACGAGCAGTACTTC. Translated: CASSEPGRAYEQYF.

CDR3: CASSSRNSDTQYF. The CDR3, as DNA: TGTGCCAGCAGCTCCCGTAACTCAGATACGCAGTATTTT. This sequence joins TRBV7-6 and TRBJ2-3; D gene ambiguous. Trimming took 4 bases from V and 4 from J, leaving 9 bases between them. Germline V lookup: CDR1 SGHVS, CDR2 FNYEAQ. This CDR3 has 13 residues. Full variable domain (rest looked up from reference TRBV7-6 and TRBJ2-3): GAGVSQSPRYKVTKRGQDVALRCDPISGHVSLYWYRQALGQGPEFLTYFNYEAQQDKSGLPNDRFSAERPEGSISTLTIQRTEQRDSAMYRCASSSRNSDTQYFGPGTRLTVL.

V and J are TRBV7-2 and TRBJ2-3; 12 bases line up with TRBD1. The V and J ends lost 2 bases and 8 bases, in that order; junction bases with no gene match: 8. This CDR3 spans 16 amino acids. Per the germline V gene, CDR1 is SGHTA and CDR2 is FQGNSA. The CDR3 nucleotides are TGTGCCAGCAGCTTACATGTGGGACAGGGGGCGCGTACGCAGTATTTT. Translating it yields CASSLHVGQGARTQYF.

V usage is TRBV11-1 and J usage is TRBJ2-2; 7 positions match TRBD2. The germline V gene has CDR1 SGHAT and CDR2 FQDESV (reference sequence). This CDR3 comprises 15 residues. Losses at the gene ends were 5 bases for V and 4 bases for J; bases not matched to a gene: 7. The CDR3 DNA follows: TGTGCCAGCAGCCGTGGCGGGAGTCTCACCGGGGAGCTGTTTTTT. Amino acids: CASSRGGSLTGELFF.

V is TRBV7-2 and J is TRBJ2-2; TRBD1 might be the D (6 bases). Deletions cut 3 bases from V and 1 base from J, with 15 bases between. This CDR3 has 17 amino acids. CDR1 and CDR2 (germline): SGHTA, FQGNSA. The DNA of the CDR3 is TGTGCCAGCAGCTTTCGACAGGCCGTAGGGAACACCGGGGAGCTGTTTTTT. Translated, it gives CASSFRQAVGNTGELFF.

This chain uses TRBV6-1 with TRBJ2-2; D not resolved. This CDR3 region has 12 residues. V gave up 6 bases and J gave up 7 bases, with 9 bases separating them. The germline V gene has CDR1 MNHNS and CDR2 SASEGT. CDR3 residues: CASRNQVGELFF. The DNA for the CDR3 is TGTGCCAGCAGGAATCAGGTCGGGGAGCTGTTTTTT.

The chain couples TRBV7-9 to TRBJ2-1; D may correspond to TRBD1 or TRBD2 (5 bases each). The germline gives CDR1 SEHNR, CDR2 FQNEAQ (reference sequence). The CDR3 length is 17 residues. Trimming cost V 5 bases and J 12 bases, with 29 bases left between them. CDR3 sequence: CASSPGHIRGTLSGQFF. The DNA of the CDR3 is TGTGCCAGCAGCCCGGGCCACATAAGAGGGACGTTATCGGGGCAGTTCTTC. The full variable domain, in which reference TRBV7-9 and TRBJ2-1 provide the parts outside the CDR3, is DTGVSQNPRHKITKRGQNVTFRCDPISEHNRLYWYRQTLGQGPEFLTYFQNEAQLEKSRLLSDRFSAERPKGSFSTLEIQRTEQGDSAMYLCASSPGHIRGTLSGQFFGPGTRLTVL.

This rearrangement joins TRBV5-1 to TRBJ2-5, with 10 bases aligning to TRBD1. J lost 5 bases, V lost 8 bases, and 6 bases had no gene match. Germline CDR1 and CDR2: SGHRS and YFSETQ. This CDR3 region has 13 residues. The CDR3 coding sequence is TGCGCCAGTACGACAGGGGGCCGTGAGACCCAGTACTTC. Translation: CASTTGGRETQYF.

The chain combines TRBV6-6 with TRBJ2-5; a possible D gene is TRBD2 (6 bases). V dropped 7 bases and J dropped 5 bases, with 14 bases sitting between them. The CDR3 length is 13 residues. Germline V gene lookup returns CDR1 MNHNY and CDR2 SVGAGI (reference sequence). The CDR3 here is CASTRRAWETQYF. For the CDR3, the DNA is TGTGCCAGCACCCGGAGGGCTTGGGAGACCCAGTACTTC.

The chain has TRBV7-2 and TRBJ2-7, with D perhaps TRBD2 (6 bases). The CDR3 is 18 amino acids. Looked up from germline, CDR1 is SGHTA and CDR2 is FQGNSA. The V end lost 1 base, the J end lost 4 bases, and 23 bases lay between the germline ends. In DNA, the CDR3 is TGTGCCAGCAGCTTAGTGGCCCACTCCGGGGGAGGATCGTACGAGCAGTACTTC. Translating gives CASSLVAHSGGGSYEQYF.

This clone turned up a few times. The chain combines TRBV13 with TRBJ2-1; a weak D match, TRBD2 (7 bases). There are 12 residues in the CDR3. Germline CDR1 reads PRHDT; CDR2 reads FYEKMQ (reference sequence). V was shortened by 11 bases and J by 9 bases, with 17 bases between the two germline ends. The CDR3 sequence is CAARGGGAEQFF. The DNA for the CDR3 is TGTGCCGCGAGGGGGGGAGGAGCTGAGCAGTTCTTC.

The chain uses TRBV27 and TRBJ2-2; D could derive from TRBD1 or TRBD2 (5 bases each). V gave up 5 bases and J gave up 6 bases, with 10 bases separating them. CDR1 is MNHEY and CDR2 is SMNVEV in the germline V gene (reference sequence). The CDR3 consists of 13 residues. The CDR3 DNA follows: TGTGCCAGCAGTCACGGGACGGCCGGGGAGCTGTTTTTT. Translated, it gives CASSHGTAGELFF.

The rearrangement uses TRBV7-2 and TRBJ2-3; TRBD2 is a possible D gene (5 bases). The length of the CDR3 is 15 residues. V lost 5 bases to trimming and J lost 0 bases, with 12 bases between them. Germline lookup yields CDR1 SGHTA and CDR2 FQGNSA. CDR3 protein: CASSMSGGSTDTQYF. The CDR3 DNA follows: TGTGCCAGCAGCATGAGCGGCGGAAGCACAGATACGCAGTATTTT.